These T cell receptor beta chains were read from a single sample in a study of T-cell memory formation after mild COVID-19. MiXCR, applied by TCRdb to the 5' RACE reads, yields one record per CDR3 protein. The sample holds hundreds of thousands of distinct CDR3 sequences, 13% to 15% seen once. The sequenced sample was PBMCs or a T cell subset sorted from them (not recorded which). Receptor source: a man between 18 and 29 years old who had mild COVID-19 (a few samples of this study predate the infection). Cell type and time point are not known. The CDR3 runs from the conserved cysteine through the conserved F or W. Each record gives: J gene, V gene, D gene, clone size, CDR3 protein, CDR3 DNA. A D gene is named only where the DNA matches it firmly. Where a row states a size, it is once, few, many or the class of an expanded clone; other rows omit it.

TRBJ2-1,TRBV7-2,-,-,CASSFKQVFLYPGYNEQFF,TGTGCCAGCAGCTTTAAGCAGGTCTTCCTTTACCCGGGGTACAATGAGCAGTTCTTC
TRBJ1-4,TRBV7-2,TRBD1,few,CASGTGNEKLFF,TGTGCCAGCGGGACAGGGAATGAAAAACTGTTTTTT
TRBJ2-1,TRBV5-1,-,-,CASSSLPSDNEQFF,TGCGCCAGCAGCTCCCTCCCTAGCGACAATGAGCAGTTCTTC
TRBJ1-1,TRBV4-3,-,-,CASSQALWGQLNTEAFF,TGCGCCAGCAGCCAGGCCTTGTGGGGGCAGCTAAACACTGAAGCTTTCTTT
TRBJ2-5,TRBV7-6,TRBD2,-,CASSAGVDQETQYF,TGTGCCAGCAGCGCGGGGGTTGACCAAGAGACCCAGTACTTC
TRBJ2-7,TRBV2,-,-,CASSVRADNEQYF,TGTGCCAGCAGTGTGCGGGCGGACAACGAGCAGTACTTC
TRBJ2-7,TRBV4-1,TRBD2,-,CASSQQTSGYEQYF,TGCGCCAGCAGCCAGCAGACTAGCGGGTACGAGCAGTACTTC
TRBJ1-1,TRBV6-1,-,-,CASSDRDPGNTEAFF,TGTGCCAGCAGTGATCGGGATCCCGGGAACACTGAAGCTTTCTTT
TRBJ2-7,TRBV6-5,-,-,CASSYSSGEAYEQYF,TGTGCCAGCAGTTACTCGTCGGGGGAGGCCTACGAGCAGTACTTC
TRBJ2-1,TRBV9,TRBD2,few,CASSGGLAGGSNEQFF,TGTGCCAGCAGCGGGGGACTAGCGGGGGGTTCCAATGAGCAGTTCTTC
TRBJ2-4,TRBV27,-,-,CASSRGAKNIQYF,TGTGCCAGCAGTCGGGGGGCCAAAAACATTCAGTACTTC
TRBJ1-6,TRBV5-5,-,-,CASSRGEYNSPLHF,TGTGCCAGCAGTAGGGGAGAATATAATTCACCCCTCCACTTT
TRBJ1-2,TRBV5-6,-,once,CASSFDSQGGYTF,TGTGCCAGCAGTTTCGACAGCCAAGGAGGCTACACCTTC
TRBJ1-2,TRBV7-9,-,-,CASSLATLYGYTF,TGTGCCAGCAGCTTAGCAACACTCTATGGCTACACCTTC
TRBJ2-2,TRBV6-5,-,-,CASSYSGGPNTGELFF,TGTGCCAGCAGTTACTCAGGTGGACCGAACACCGGGGAGCTGTTTTTT
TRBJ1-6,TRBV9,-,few,CASSPTGTTPLHF,TGTGCCAGCAGCCCCACCGGGACTACACCCCTCCACTTT
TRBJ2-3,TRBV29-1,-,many,CSVGGPLGDTQYF,TGCAGCGTGGGGGGCCCCCTTGGAGATACGCAGTATTTT
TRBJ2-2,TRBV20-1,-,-,CSAINPPANTGELFF,TGCAGTGCTATAAACCCACCCGCGAACACCGGGGAGCTGTTTTTT
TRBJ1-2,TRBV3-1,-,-,CASSQFREGYGYTF,TGTGCCAGCAGCCAGTTCCGGGAGGGCTATGGCTACACCTTC
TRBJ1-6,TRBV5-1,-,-,CASSRTRTENSPLHF,TGCGCCAGCAGCCGGACCCGGACAGAAAATTCACCCCTCCACTTT
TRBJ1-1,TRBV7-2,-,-,CASSFDPGDPDTEAFF,TGTGCCAGCAGCTTTGATCCCGGGGACCCTGACACTGAAGCTTTCTTT
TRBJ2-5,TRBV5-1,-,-,CASSLVRGMIQTQYF,TGCGCCAGCAGCTTGGTCAGGGGAATGATTCAGACCCAGTACTTC
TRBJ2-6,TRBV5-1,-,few,CASWPVGANVLTF,TGCGCCAGCTGGCCGGTTGGGGCCAACGTCCTGACTTTC
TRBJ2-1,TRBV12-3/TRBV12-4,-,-,CASRPGDPNEQFF,TGTGCCAGCAGGCCGGGGGACCCCAATGAGCAGTTCTTC
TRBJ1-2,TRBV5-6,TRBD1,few,CASSPPGQGNYGYTF,TGTGCCAGCAGCCCTCCGGGACAGGGCAACTATGGCTACACCTTC
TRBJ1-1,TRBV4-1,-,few,CASSQANRGGTEAFF,TGCGCCAGCAGCCAAGCTAATAGGGGAGGCACTGAAGCTTTCTTT
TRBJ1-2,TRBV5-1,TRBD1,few,CASSARQGRSGYTF,TGCGCCAGCAGCGCCCGACAGGGGAGATCTGGCTACACCTTC
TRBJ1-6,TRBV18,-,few,CASSPSRSYNSPLHF,TGTGCCAGCTCACCATCCAGAAGTTATAATTCACCCCTCCACTTT
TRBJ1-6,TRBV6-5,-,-,CASSYTPVPNSPLHF,TGTGCCAGCAGTTACACCCCGGTGCCTAATTCACCCCTCCACTTT
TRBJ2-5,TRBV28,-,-,CASTPGRLGVSETQYF,TGTGCCAGCACCCCAGGAAGACTAGGGGTATCAGAGACCCAGTACTTC